Described below is a single TCR beta chain sequence and its context. Its antigen remains unidentified. TCRdb re-derived calls from the RT-PCR reads in MiXCR, one entry per CDR3 protein. The sample records 700,000 to 900,000 distinct CDR3 sequences, about 20% being singletons. The data stem from a study of response to subunit inactivated influenza vaccine. Regarding the study as a whole: Researchers suggested that each seasonal influenza vaccination recruits few new T cells.

The receptor was isolated from a man aged 45-65 years who received an inactivated influenza vaccine. Sequencing used PBMCs from blood, obtained roughly 5 days after vaccination.

The CDR3: CSVEDRTSGGRTQYF. The DNA of the CDR3 is TGCAGCGTTGAAGATAGGACTAGCGGGGGTCGGACCCAGTACTTC. The chain recombines TRBV29-1 with TRBJ2-5; TRBD2 matches at 13 bases. V was clipped by 0 bases and J by 7 bases; unmatched bases: 5. The CDR3 has 15 residues. The germline V gene encodes CDR1 SQVTM and CDR2 ANQGSEA.